Listed below are T cell receptor beta chains from one sample, sequenced in a study of T cells in Graves' hyperthyroidism and ophthalmopathy. One entry per CDR3 protein, called by TCRdb with MiXCR from the multiplex PCR reads. Altogether approximately 690,000 distinct CDR3 sequences are present, about 20% being singletons, with the ten largest covering around a third. Material: blood. These receptors were collected from a man aged 30 to 39 with Graves' ophthalmopathy. Each CDR3 is given with its conserved first and last residue. The D gene is left open where the match is weak.

>TRBV19|13|TRBJ2-7|TRBD2
CASRSSGRYEQYF
>TRBV18|13|TRBJ2-7|-
CASSPGPGHEQYF
>TRBV11-2|14|TRBJ2-7|-
CASSSPRVSYEQYF
>TRBV7-9|17|TRBJ2-2|TRBD2
CASSLDRSGGFSGELFF
>TRBV3-1|14|TRBJ1-2|TRBD1
CASSQLGGSMGYTF
>TRBV7-2|15|TRBJ2-3|-
CASSFGRGPTDTQYF
>TRBV12-3/TRBV12-4|17|TRBJ1-4|-
CASSFKVLGATNEKLFF
>TRBV5-1|17|TRBJ2-1|TRBD2
CASSLASGSFSYNEQFF
>TRBV30|18|TRBJ2-1|TRBD2
CAWIAGTSGRAIYNEQFF
>TRBV6-1|15|TRBJ1-2|TRBD1
CASTISGQGNGGYTF
>TRBV10-3|15|TRBJ2-7|-
CAISNPGQSSYEQYF
>TRBV6-5|17|TRBJ2-7|TRBD2
CASSYSGQGGSSYEQYF
>TRBV12-3/TRBV12-4|15|TRBJ2-5|TRBD1
CASSHPGQGGETQYF
>TRBV18|16|TRBJ2-1|-
CASSPYEGGSYNEQFF
>TRBV19|13|TRBJ2-1|-
CASSIGAGGEQFF
>TRBV24-1|13|TRBJ1-1|-
CATSDFLGTEAFF
>TRBV2|16|TRBJ2-5|-
CASSEGGHPPEETQYF
>TRBV6-1|15|TRBJ2-3|-
CASSRDNGGTDTQYF
>TRBV19|17|TRBJ2-1|TRBD2
CASSSRSGTSGRNEQFF
>TRBV10-3|11|TRBJ2-1|TRBD2
CATSTSDEQFF
>TRBV7-3|15|TRBJ2-1|TRBD2
CASSLHAGGIREQFF
>TRBV28|14|TRBJ1-6|-
CASSPGTGNSPLHF
>TRBV7-3|15|TRBJ2-7|TRBD1
CASSSGQGETYEQYF
>TRBV12-3/TRBV12-4|15|TRBJ2-7|-
CASRILGERQYEQYF
>TRBV6-2/TRBV6-3|13|TRBJ2-5|-
CASSYWGRETQYF
>TRBV3-1|13|TRBJ1-2|-
CASSQGRVAGYTF
>TRBV4-3|16|TRBJ2-1|TRBD2
CASSQEFGRRTYEQFF
>TRBV4-1|14|TRBJ1-1|TRBD1
CASSQGTGDTEAFF
>TRBV30|15|TRBJ1-2|TRBD1
CAWTGTGARNYGYTF
>TRBV30|13|TRBJ1-2|-
CAWSEGEGYGYTF